This TCR beta chain was obtained from a study of T cell responses to AZD1222 COVID-19 vaccine. Study summary: Recipients boosted at about 4 weeks or about 12 weeks are pooled. General observations from the study: Mostly white British, mostly female donors; authors suggested clonal diversity may be underestimated. The number of AZD1222 recipients seropositive at baseline was only five or six. Repertoires were obtained only post-peak T cell response.

With 0 bases clipped from V and 3 bases from J, the junction kept 4 bases outside the gene matches. From germline, CDR1 is LNHNV and CDR2 YYDKDF (reference sequence). This CDR3 comprises 15 residues. Clones were read by immunoSEQ multiplex PCR, and TCRdb kept only the in-frame ones, dropping some. The sample includes about 160,000 clones, around nine tenths of them seen just once. Concerning this clone: Its matching antigen is unknown.

The sequencing used peripheral blood, collected on day 0 of AZD1222 vaccination. This chain links TRBV15 with TRBJ2-5; the match to TRBD1 covers 7 bases. The clonotype originates from an adult in good health. The CDR3 bases are TGTGCCACCAGCAGAGACCCCGGGACAGAAGAGACCCAGTACTTC. Translating it yields CATSRDPGTEETQYF.